Below, 11 T cell receptor beta chains from the same sample are listed, as sequenced in a study of blood T cell repertoires in COVID-19 (dated by TCRdb to between 2020 and 2021). Libraries were made using the immunoSEQ multiplex PCR assay. Here the immuneACCESS table is served through TCRdb, limited to in-frame sequences with V and J called. Missing clones are a known gap in these copies; in checked studies unresolved V genes cover under half, and the rest lacks a known reason. The sample data list about 370,000 clones, and 80% to 90% of these were observed just once. The ten most abundant clones make up approximately 1% of the sample. Sequencing input: PBMCs or T cells enriched from blood (not recorded which). Source of these receptors: a man aged 18 to 29 who had recovered from COVID-19.

The CDR3 region has the DNA TGTGCCAGCAGCTTAAGGACTAGCGGGAGCTACAATGAGCAGTTCTTC. Its protein is CASSLRTSGSYNEQFF. J is TRBJ2-1 and V is TRBV3-1 (or the pseudogene TRBV3-2); 13 bases are a match to TRBD2. V shed 5 bases, J shed 3 bases, and the junction held 4 bases outside the gene matches. Germline CDR1 and CDR2: LGHDT and YNNKEL (reference sequence). This CDR3 region has 16 residues.

The chain has TRBV19 and TRBJ2-3, with 12 bases aligning to TRBD2. This CDR3 has 15 amino acids. In germline, CDR1 is LNHDA, CDR2 SQIVND (reference sequence). With 4 bases clipped from V and 7 bases from J, the junction kept 6 bases outside the gene matches. The chain's CDR3 is CASSTTSGSINTQYF. The CDR3, as DNA: TGTGCCAGTAGTACGACTAGCGGGAGCATCAATACGCAGTATTTT.

This clone was recorded only once. In DNA, the CDR3 is TGTGCCATCAGTGACGGGGTTGAAGCTTTCTTT. Protein: CAISDGVEAFF. The genes are TRBV10-3 and TRBJ1-1; D gene unclear. The CDR3 runs to 11 residues. V was cut by 3 bases and J by 7 bases, with 6 bases left in between. Per the germline V gene, CDR1 is ENHRY and CDR2 is SYGVKD.

This sequence joins TRBV25-1 and TRBJ2-7, with TRBD1 matching 7 bases. Germline lookup yields CDR1 MGHDK and CDR2 SYGVNS. V lost 5 bases to trimming and J lost 3 bases; unmatched junction nucleotides: 7. This CDR3 comprises 14 residues. The CDR3 nucleotides read TGTGCCAGCAGTAGACAAGGGGGCCGCTACGAGCAGTACTTC. Its protein product is CASSRQGGRYEQYF.

The chain employs TRBV6-5 and TRBJ1-1, with D possibly TRBD1 on 6 matching bases. The CDR3 extends over 12 amino acids. CDR1 is MNHEY and CDR2 is SVGAGI in the germline V gene. CDR3 in DNA: TGTGCGACGCGGGGGCTAAACACTGAAGCTTTCTTT. Translating it yields CATRGLNTEAFF.

This chain joins TRBV5-1 and TRBJ2-4, with D maybe TRBD2 (6 bases). The germline V gene encodes CDR1 SGHRS and CDR2 YFSETQ. The CDR3 extends over 17 amino acids. Deletions cut 3 bases from V and 6 bases from J, with 22 bases between. CDR3 amino acids: CASSSFPRVGTLNIQYF. The CDR3 DNA reads TGCGCCAGCAGCTCTTTTCCCAGGGTGGGGACTCTAAACATTCAGTACTTC.

This clone appeared a few times. The genes are TRBV6-5 and TRBJ1-1; D gene unclear. This CDR3 region has 14 residues. The V gene's germline CDR1 is MNHEY and CDR2 SVGAGI. V lost 2 bases to trimming and J lost 7 bases, with 14 bases between them. CDR3 coding DNA: TGTGCCAGCAGTTACATATTGGCACCCCTTGAAGCTTTCTTT. Its protein is CASSYILAPLEAFF.

V and J are TRBV19 and TRBJ2-3, with 7 bases identical to TRBD1. After removal of 4 bases from V and 2 bases from J, the junction contained 6 bases not matched to a gene. This CDR3 is built from 15 residues. Germline CDR1 LNHDA, CDR2 SQIVND (reference sequence). CDR3 nucleotides: TGTGCCAGTAGTACAACAGGGGCCCCCACAGATACGCAGTATTTT. Amino acids: CASSTTGAPTDTQYF.

This clone appeared a single time. This chain uses TRBV11-2 with TRBJ1-2; TRBD1 matches at 8 bases. Per the germline V gene, CDR1 is SGHAT and CDR2 is FQNNGV. V gave up 1 base and J gave up 14 bases; unmatched junction bases: 9. This CDR3 spans 13 amino acids. The CDR3 loop is CASSLVAGQGYTF. CDR3 sequence (DNA): TGTGCCAGCAGCTTAGTGGCTGGACAGGGATATACCTTC.

In nucleotides, the CDR3 is TGCGCCAGCAGCCAAGTGGGCGTAGATGGCTACACCTTC. This codes for CASSQVGVDGYTF. The V gene is TRBV4-1, the J gene TRBJ1-2; no clear D. The ends were cut back, 1 base at V and 6 bases at J, with 9 bases in the middle. Germline CDR1 is MGHRA and CDR2 is YSYEKL. The CDR3 loop spans 13 amino acids.

This chain joins TRBV7-2 and TRBJ2-3; TRBD2 agrees at 14 bases. J was trimmed by 5 bases and V by 5 bases; bases with no gene match: 9. The germline V gene encodes CDR1 SGHTA and CDR2 FQGNSA. The CDR3 covers 17 residues. DNA of the CDR3: TGTGCCAGCAGCCACGGGACTAGCGGGAGAGGATTAGATACGCAGTATTTT. It yields the protein CASSHGTSGRGLDTQYF.